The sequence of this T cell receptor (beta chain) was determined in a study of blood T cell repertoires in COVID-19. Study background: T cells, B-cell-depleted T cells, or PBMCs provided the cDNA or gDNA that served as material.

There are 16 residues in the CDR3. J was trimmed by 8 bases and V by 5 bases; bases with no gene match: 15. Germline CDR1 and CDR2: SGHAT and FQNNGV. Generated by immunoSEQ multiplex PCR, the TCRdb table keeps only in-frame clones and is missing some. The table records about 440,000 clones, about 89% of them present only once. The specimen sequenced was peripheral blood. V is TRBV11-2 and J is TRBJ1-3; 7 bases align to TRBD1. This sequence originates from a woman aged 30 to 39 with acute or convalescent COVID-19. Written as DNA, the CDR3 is TGTGCCAGCAGCACCTACACAGGGGCGGATAGGGACACCATATATTTT. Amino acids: CASSTYTGADRDTIYF.